This TCR beta chain was observed in a study of chemoradiotherapy in HPV16-positive cancers. About the study: A couple of HPV16-positive patients' cells yielded candidate HPV-specific clones and common motifs. General study results and limits: For HPV16-positive patients, expanding HPV-responsive T cells associated with longer recurrence-free survival. The functional HPV-specific definition rests on just a couple of HPV16-positive patients. Candidate HPV-specific clones and E7-related TCR motifs grew in tumor during treatment.

The CDR3 runs 12 residues. V shed 9 bases and J shed 4 bases, with 8 bases lying between them. Germline V CDR1 and CDR2: SGHTS, YDEGEE. Of note for this clone: Its cognate antigen is unknown.

Some clones are missing from TCRdb's copy, which holds only in-frame ones; the method was immunoSEQ multiplex PCR. The sample has roughly 1,000 clones, roughly 90% seen once. This specimen was tumor tissue, taken from a patient who underwent chemoradiotherapy. V usage is TRBV5-8 and J usage is TRBJ1-6; perhaps TRBD1 as D (5 bases). The source of this sequence is a human donor with HPV-associated anogenital cancer. The CDR3 loop is CATRGYNSPLHF. CDR3 DNA sequence: TGTGCCACCCGGGGGTATAATTCACCCCTCCACTTT.